The clone carrying this T cell receptor beta chain showed up just once. Its antigen is as yet unknown. TCRdb keeps only in-frame clones here, not all; method: immunoSEQ multiplex PCR. The table records about 60,000 clones, 90% to 97% of them present only once. The CDR3 runs to 17 residues. The V gene lost 3 bases and the J gene lost 4 bases, with 20 bases spanning the gap. Per the germline V gene, CDR1 is SGHRS and CDR2 is YFSETQ. This entry is derived from a study of cytomegalovirus exposure and HLA in healthy donors. Study-wide context: The use of the same platform for the 100 to 150 validation repertoires and the approximately 730 first-cohort repertoires was reported by a later analysis. Overall study results and limits: The authors listed 150 or so TCR beta chains as cytomegalovirus-associated.

The sequenced sample was PBMCs. The V and J genes are TRBV5-1 and TRBJ2-1; D may be TRBD2 (7 bases). This receptor was obtained from a man aged 18 to 29 in good health and CMV-seronegative. CDR3 loop: CASSSKGGGDGYNEQFF. DNA of the CDR3: TGCGCCAGCAGCTCGAAAGGGGGAGGGGATGGTTACAATGAGCAGTTCTTC. Full variable domain (remainder filled in from reference TRBV5-1 and TRBJ2-1): KAGVTQTPRYLIKTRGQQVTLSCSPISGHRSVSWYQQTPGQGLQFLFEYFSETQRNKGNFPGRFSGRQFSNSRSEMNVSTLELGDSALYLCASSSKGGGDGYNEQFFGPGTRLTVL.